This T cell receptor beta chain was documented in a study of lymphopenia after photon versus proton radiotherapy. Study results and limitations: Proton therapy kept repertoires fairly stable, unlike photons, which gained effector/memory cells. Larger post-nadir TCR diversity loss correlated inversely with survival in deceased patients. Post-nadir diversity loss with photons came from oligoclonal expansion, particularly CD8+ Temra cells. Survival link was tested only in deceased patients; proton benefit remains a possibility.

On this clone itself: The antigen is unknown.

Assay: immunoSEQ multiplex PCR; the TCRdb copy retains only in-frame clones and omits some. The sample includes 50,000 to 70,000 clones, roughly 90% seen only once; the top ten take 13%. Trimming cost V 3 bases and J 3 bases; bases outside gene matches: 8. CDR3 length: 15 amino acids. From germline, CDR1 is SGDLS and CDR2 YYNGEE. This TCR derives from a man older than 75 with esophageal cancer. This specimen consisted of peripheral blood, obtained from a patient treated with proton-based radiotherapy. The gene calls are TRBV9 and TRBJ1-2, with 7 bases aligning to TRBD1. The CDR3 region has the DNA TGTGCCAGCAGCGCCAGGGGGGAGGGCGACTATGGCTACACCTTC. Translated: CASSARGEGDYGYTF.